This T cell receptor beta chain was identified during a study of shared clonotypes between healthy human individuals (dated by TCRdb to between 2020 and 2021). Study-wide context: Three men and a couple of women, aged 18 to 49 years, made up the cohort. For each donor, CD4 naive and CD4 memory were each run on three plates, CD8 naive on two plates, and CD8 memory on one plate. To estimate repertoire size and how much clonotype sharing occurs between individuals, the study deeply sequenced the blood TCR repertoires of several healthy adults. Libraries were prepared and TCR repertoires were sequenced by different laboratories using diverse techniques, in order to increase sequencing depth and limit assay-specific biases. Per donor, leukapheresis produced somewhere between about 0.9 and 9.5 billion PBMCs. Here is what the overall study found, with its caveats: Sampling was restricted to blood, and TCR repertoires in tissues likely differ from the TCR repertoires found in blood. Across several donors, around 5% of naive CD4, approximately 3.6% of naive CD8, about 2.3% of memory CD4, and roughly 0.4% of memory CD8 clonotypes were shared. Rarefaction of sorted-subset datasets indicated incomplete sequencing despite the large sequencing depth. Naive subsets generally had larger estimated clonotype richness than memory subsets did. Higher generation probabilities were observed for clonotypes shared by all four sorted-subset donors than for non-shared clonotypes. Pairwise subsampling indicated that sequencing depth was expected to affect the degree of clonotype sharing among donors. Because the study included only a small number of donors, the genetic and exposure-history diversity represented was limited.

Donors were healthy HIV-negative adults with no recently reported acute infections or vaccinations. All donors were Caucasian adults living in Nashville, Tennessee, USA. CD4+ T cells were enriched through magnetic negative selection, after which naive cells were positively selected on CD45RA and the remaining negative fraction served as the memory subset. Blood was collected by leukapheresis, and PBMCs were isolated by Ficoll-Histopaque density gradient centrifugation and then cryopreserved in liquid nitrogen vapor phase. Analytical flow cytometry was used to check the purity and quantity of each magnetically sorted T cell population. From each sorted fraction, genomic DNA was isolated and quantified by UV absorbance on a Nanodrop 2000c. Notes on this clone: Its recognized antigen is unknown. Base qualities are not recorded, but no much larger clone differs from it by a single base.

Using the deep immunoSEQ assay, TCR CDR3 regions were amplified from genomic DNA by multiplex PCR. Genomic DNA extracted from each cell subset was distributed evenly over all wells of several immunoSEQ 96-well plates, and each plate served as one replicate. For sorted subsets, approximately 210 ng genomic DNA, equal to tens of thousands of T cell genomes, was loaded into each replicate PCR. Purified libraries were measured with a Qubit 3.0 fluorometer, size-checked on a Bioanalyzer 2100, and measured again with the KAPA Library Quantification kit. Every immunoSEQ 96-well plate was sequenced on a separate single-read 150-cycle Illumina NextSeq 550 flow cell. The original pipeline was this. Because the immunoSEQ output held only junctional sequences and lacked quality scores, the filtering could not match the filtering applied to full-length reads. To assign V/J genes and CDR3, sequences were annotated against IMGT germline references using PyIR, a Python wrapper for IgBLAST v1.9. Reads with weak V/J assignments (E-value above 1e-6), missing CDR3, stop codons, out-of-frame junctions, or ambiguous translated residues were removed. A V3J clonotype was defined by an identical inferred V gene, J gene, and CDR3 amino acid sequence. To compute the percentage overlap between repertoires, the number of shared unique clonotypes was divided by the size of the smaller repertoire. Repertoire richness was assessed with RTK rarefaction, the Chao1 estimator, and Recon v2.1 estimates of unobserved clonotypes. OLGA was used to compute generation probabilities for all TCRbeta clonotypes that the gDNA method yielded from a few donors. The source is immuneACCESS, and TCRdb retained only in-frame sequences with V and J called. Part of the clones is not carried over; for the studies checked, unresolved V genes explain less than half of this, and the remainder is unexplained. Clone size and the V and J calls come from that table; the DNA yielded D and trimming. This sample has approximately 2.5 million clones in its table, and roughly 93% of those were observed once. Together, the top ten hold about 0.39% of the sample.

The TCR was taken from a man aged 18 to 29 in good health. Some clones in this sample may be carry-over from other donors' samples. The sample consisted of naive CD4+ T cells from PBMCs. The intended sense of this specimen's cell subset or site label: CD45RA+ positively selected.

The DNA is TGTGCCAGCAGTGAGTCCCAGGCAGGGGGCCAGTACTTC. Its translation is CASSESQAGGQYF. Rearrangement joined TRBV2 to TRBJ2-5, with 7 bases aligning to TRBD1. Per the germline V gene, SNHLY is the CDR1 and FYNNEI is the CDR2. The germline V and J ends show losses of 3 bases and 10 bases respectively, and no gene match explains 8 bases of the junction. Taken from cysteine to phenylalanine, the CDR3 has 13 residues. Left in the record is the CDR3 DNA by itself, 39 bases read in frame from the first base.